This TCR beta chain originates from a study of control samples from healthy donors and cancer patients. Sequenced by immunoSEQ multiplex PCR; TCRdb stores in-frame clones only, minus some. The sample lists 90,000 to 140,000 clones; approximately 83% were seen once. The receptor was isolated from a woman aged 45-59 years in good health. The sample consisted of blood.

The CDR3 DNA sequence: TGTGCCACCAGTGGGGGAATTAGCGGATCCGCCTACAATGAGCAGTTCTTC. It specifies CATSGGISGSAYNEQFF. The chain carries TRBV24-1 and TRBJ2-1; D is perhaps TRBD2 (6 bases). The CDR3 length is 17 residues. V lost 5 bases and J lost 2, with 18 bases in between. Per the germline V gene, CDR1 is KGHDR and CDR2 is SFDVKD.